Sequencing of this T cell receptor beta chain was carried out in a study of post-analysis software for immune sequencing data. General observations from the study: TRBV5-6, TRBV5-1 and TRBV20-1 were among four to six TRBV segments more frequent in patients than controls.

Unique molecular identifiers had been added to the TCR beta cDNA libraries. The authors obtained 500,000 or so cDNA molecules from approximately 0.95 to 9.8 million T cells. Each CDR3 protein is one row after TCRdb ran MiXCR on the PCR reads. Here the sample spans fewer than 850,000 distinct CDR3 sequences, around 42% being singletons. This clonotype appeared a single time. Its antigen is unidentified. The CDR3 consists of 16 residues. With V trimmed by 7 bases and J by 9 bases, 19 bases remained unmatched. Germline loops: CDR1 SGHRS, CDR2 YFSETQ. V usage is TRBV5-1 and J usage is TRBJ2-7; 10 nucleotides agree with TRBD2. Sequences were obtained from blood. The clonotype comes from a girl under 18 with multiple sclerosis. CDR3 protein: CASGLRASGSPDGQYF. CDR3 DNA sequence: TGCGCCAGCGGTCTTCGGGCTAGCGGGAGTCCGGACGGGCAGTACTTC.